A selection of T cell receptor beta chains follows, all from one sample in a study of blood T cell repertoires in COVID-19. Only in-frame clones appear in the TCRdb table, and some are missing; sequencing was by immunoSEQ multiplex PCR. The sample holds about 240,000 clones, around 87% seen once. Sequencing used peripheral blood. These receptors were obtained from a woman in her 70s with active or convalescent COVID-19. CDR3s leave out the opening cysteine and the closing phenylalanine or tryptophan. The D gene is left open where the match is weak.

>TRBD1|TRBV9
ASRRTGTDNSPLH
>.|TRBV5-8
ASSLFRGITDTQY
>.|TRBV19
ASSIGWRFYEQY
>TRBD2|TRBV12-5
ASGPGLAKEYQETQY
>.|TRBV9
ASSALQSLITGNTIY
>.|TRBV5-1
ASNTGLDTEAF
>.|TRBV19
ASSIRGMYQPQH
>.|TRBV20-1
SARDFYEQY
>.|TRBV2
ASSLVGTPGVEQF
>.|TRBV7-2
ASSLPPHNTEAF
>.|TRBV5-4
ASSFAGRDFSVYNEQF
>.|TRBV6-6
ASSYDTEGGYT
>TRBD2|TRBV7-9
ASSLKLAGPNNEQF
>.|TRBV15
ATSPTVTGELF
>TRBD1|TRBV10-3
ATRQGGNYGYT
>.|TRBV18
ASSPDRDKRRQPQH
>TRBD1|TRBV19
ASARRGLRGNQPQH
>TRBD1|TRBV3-1/TRBV3-2
ASSPSPTGAGYT
>TRBD1|TRBV18
ASSPAPGQGSLNYGYT
>.|TRBV6-2/TRBV6-3
ASSHRENTEAF
>.|TRBV9
ASSASLLETQY
>.|TRBV10-3
AISFGMGPGDEAF